The next 31 T cell receptor beta chains were all read from a single sample in a study of blood T cell repertoires in COVID-19. The repertoire was sequenced with immunoSEQ multiplex PCR; TCRdb's copy has only in-frame clones and lacks some. The sample lists 180,000 or so clones, around 83% occurring once. Sample: PBMCs or T cells enriched from blood (not recorded which). The receptor set was obtained from a middle-aged man who had recovered from COVID-19.

The CDR3 reads CASSEEGGSNQPQHF. The CDR3 DNA reads TGTGCCAGCAGTGAGGAGGGCGGAAGCAATCAGCCCCAGCATTTT. This chain links TRBV6-1 with TRBJ1-5; D gene uncertain. Trimming removed 3 bases from V and 1 base from J, with 10 bases in between. There are 15 residues in the CDR3. Germline-derived CDR1 and CDR2 are MNHNS and SASEGT.

The chain carries TRBV11-2 and TRBJ2-7; weak D call: TRBD1 (5 bases). The V end lost 5 bases, the J end lost 7 bases, and 21 bases lay between the germline ends. CDR3 length: 15 residues. CDR1 is SGHAT, CDR2 FQNNGV, per germline. The CDR3 is CASSPWGGSTWEQYF. CDR3 DNA: TGTGCCAGCAGCCCCTGGGGCGGTTCCACCTGGGAGCAGTACTTC.

This chain connects TRBV24-1 to TRBJ2-5, with D possibly being TRBD1 (5 bases). V gave up 3 bases and J gave up 7 bases, with 8 bases separating them. This CDR3 has 12 amino acids. The germline V gene has CDR1 KGHDR and CDR2 SFDVKD. Here the CDR3 reads CATSDPRGTQYF. The CDR3 DNA reads as TGTGCCACCAGTGATCCTAGGGGGACCCAGTACTTC.

The chain joins TRBV6-1 to TRBJ2-7; D may be TRBD1 (6 bases). The germline gives CDR1 MNHNS, CDR2 SASEGT. The CDR3 loop spans 16 amino acids. V was pared by 2 bases and J by 5 bases, with 19 bases between. CDR3 sequence (DNA): TGTGCCAGCAGTGAAAGGTCAGGGGCCTTCGGGGACGAGCAGTACTTC. It yields the protein CASSERSGAFGDEQYF.

This chain connects TRBV5-6 to TRBJ1-2; D possibly corresponds to TRBD1 (5 bases). V was trimmed by 5 bases and J by 4 bases, leaving 9 bases between them. Per the germline V gene, CDR1 is SGHDT and CDR2 is YYEEEE. This CDR3 is built from 12 residues. CDR3: CASRRTTYGYTF. For the CDR3, the DNA is TGTGCCAGCAGAAGGACAACCTATGGCTACACCTTC.

The rearrangement links TRBV27 to TRBJ1-1; weak D call: TRBD1 (5 bases). Trimming left V 11 bases short and J 4 bases short, with 11 bases between. Germline CDR1 is MNHEY and CDR2 is SMNVEV (reference sequence). This CDR3 has 11 amino acids. CDR3 sequence: CASRRGTEAFF. DNA of the CDR3: TGTGCCTCGAGGAGGGGCACTGAAGCTTTCTTT.

The sample holds one count of this clone. Different DNA sequences within this sample yield the same CDR3. This sequence joins TRBV28 and TRBJ2-7, with no clear D. This CDR3 comprises 12 residues. Per the germline V gene, CDR1 is MDHEN and CDR2 is SYDVKM. V was shortened by 1 base and J by 4 bases, with 5 bases between the two germline ends. CDR3 amino acids: CASSLSGYEQYF. CDR3 DNA sequence: TGTGCCAGCAGTTTATCAGGATACGAGCAGTACTTC.

The chain recombines TRBV30 with TRBJ1-3; a weak D match, TRBD1 (5 bases). Trimming removed 0 bases from V and 0 bases from J, with 9 bases in between. From germline, CDR1 is GTSNPN and CDR2 SVGIG (reference sequence). This CDR3 contains 15 residues. The CDR3 DNA is TGTGCCTGGAGTGTGGGGCGGAACTCTGGAAACACCATATATTTT. It is translated as CAWSVGRNSGNTIYF.

This clone was seen only once. V is TRBV19 and J is TRBJ2-6, with 7 bases matching TRBD1. The CDR3 is 18 residues long. The V gene end was trimmed by 2 bases and the J gene end by 1 base; junction bases not matched to a gene: 8. From germline, CDR1 is LNHDA and CDR2 SQIVND (reference sequence). CDR3 amino acids: CASSIRNRGGSGANVLTF. CDR3 in DNA: TGTGCCAGTAGTATAAGGAACAGGGGTGGGTCTGGGGCCAACGTCCTGACTTTC.

The chain combines TRBV27 with TRBJ2-5; perhaps TRBD2 as D (6 bases). The V end lost 6 bases, the J end lost 9 bases, and 20 bases lay between the germline ends. The CDR3 is 14 residues long. The germline CDR1 and CDR2 sequences are MNHEY and SMNVEV (reference sequence). The CDR3 nucleotides are TGTGCCAGCAGCCGACATCCCTTCCGGGAGTCCCAGTACTTC. Translating it yields CASSRHPFRESQYF.

V gene TRBV10-3 combines with J gene TRBJ1-1, with TRBD1 matching over 9 bases. The CDR3 sequence is 13 residues long. The V gene's germline CDR1 is ENHRY and CDR2 SYGVKD. The ends lost 6 bases at V and 1 base at J; junction bases unmatched: 0. The CDR3 loop is CAIRTGGNTEAFF. Written as DNA, the CDR3 is TGTGCCATCAGGACAGGGGGGAACACTGAAGCTTTCTTT.

As DNA, the CDR3 is TGCGCCAGCGGGATGGAGACTAGCTCCTACAATGAGCAGTTCTTC. Residues: CASGMETSSYNEQFF. This chain links TRBV5-1 with TRBJ2-1; D is perhaps TRBD2 (6 bases). Trimming pared 7 bases from V and 0 bases from J, leaving 14 bases between. Germline CDR1 SGHRS, CDR2 YFSETQ. The CDR3 covers 15 residues.

The chain is built from TRBV9 and TRBJ1-2; D call uncertain. CDR3 length equals 13 residues. Germline-derived CDR1 and CDR2 are SGDLS and YYNGEE. Trimming left V 0 bases short and J 8 bases short, with 11 bases between. This chain's CDR3 is CASSVAGASGYTF. DNA of the CDR3: TGTGCCAGCAGCGTAGCCGGTGCTTCGGGCTACACCTTC.

This chain links TRBV7-8 with TRBJ2-7, with 9 nucleotides matching TRBD2. The CDR3 is made up of 15 amino acids. Per the germline V gene, CDR1 is SGHVS and CDR2 is FQNEAQ. V was pared by 1 base and J by 3 bases, with 4 bases of the junction left unmatched. CDR3 nucleotides: TGTGCCAGCAGCTTAGGAGGGACTAGCTTCTACGAGCAGTACTTC. It specifies CASSLGGTSFYEQYF. Full variable domain (outside the CDR3, taken from reference TRBV7-8 and TRBJ2-7): GAGVSQSPRYKVAKRGQDVALRCDPISGHVSLFWYQQALGQGPEFLTYFQNEAQLDKSGLPSDRFFAERPEGSVSTLKIQRTQQEDSAVYLCASSLGGTSFYEQYFGPGTRLTVT.

This sequence joins TRBV9 and TRBJ1-3; D remains ambiguous. The V end lost 0 bases, the J end lost 0 bases, and 7 bases lay between the germline ends. The CDR3 loop spans 15 amino acids. CDR1 is SGDLS and CDR2 is YYNGEE in the germline V gene. The CDR3 DNA follows: TGTGCCAGCAGCGTAGAAGCGAGCTCTGGAAACACCATATATTTT. Its protein is CASSVEASSGNTIYF.

The rearrangement joins TRBV19 to TRBJ1-5, with TRBD1 identical over 7 bases. Germline assignment: CDR1 LNHDA and CDR2 SQIVND (reference sequence). The V and J ends lost 3 bases and 5 bases, in that order; junction bases with no gene match: 10. This CDR3 is built from 16 residues. CDR3: CASSIDRAVGDQPQHF. CDR3 coding DNA: TGTGCCAGTAGTATTGACAGGGCAGTTGGTGATCAGCCCCAGCATTTT.

The V gene is TRBV29-1, the J gene TRBJ1-1; D might be TRBD1 (5 bases). Per the germline V gene, CDR1 is SQVTM and CDR2 is ANQGSEA. Trimming took off 7 bases at V and 1 base at J, with 10 bases between the two ends. The CDR3 length is 12 residues. In nucleotides, the CDR3 is TGCAGCGGTTTAACAGGGAACACTGAAGCTTTCTTT. The encoded protein is CSGLTGNTEAFF.

The V gene is TRBV6-5, the J gene TRBJ2-3; TRBD2 matches 8 bases. The V gene's germline CDR1 is MNHEY and CDR2 SVGAGI. With 7 bases clipped from V and 3 bases from J, the junction kept 3 bases outside the gene matches. CDR3 length: 13 residues. The CDR3 bases are TGTGCCAGCATGAGACTAGCGACAGATACGCAGTATTTT. Its translation is CASMRLATDTQYF.

The genes are TRBV28 and TRBJ2-3, with D unclear. This CDR3 comprises 15 residues. Germline V gives CDR1 MDHEN, CDR2 SYDVKM. V dropped 1 base and J dropped 2 bases, with 10 bases sitting between them. The CDR3 DNA reads TGTGCCAGCAGTTTATTTAGCTTCTCCACAGATACGCAGTATTTT. This encodes CASSLFSFSTDTQYF.

The V gene is TRBV27, the J gene TRBJ1-6; D is uncertain. CDR1 MNHEY and CDR2 SMNVEV come from the germline V gene (reference sequence). Trimming shortened V by 5 bases and J by 7 bases, and 9 bases separated the two germline ends. This CDR3 contains 13 residues. The CDR3 DNA is TGTGCCAGCAGTCCATACACAAATTCACCCCTCCACTTT. As protein: CASSPYTNSPLHF.

The chain links TRBV18 to TRBJ2-2, with 9 nucleotides matching TRBD2. The CDR3 has 15 residues. Germline trimming cut 6 bases from V and 4 bases from J; bases unmatched to any gene: 6. The V gene's germline CDR1 is KGHSH and CDR2 LQKENI. DNA of the CDR3: TGTGCCAGCTCCCGTCTAGCGGGGTCCACCGGGGAGCTGTTTTTT. This translates into CASSRLAGSTGELFF.

V usage is TRBV2 and J usage is TRBJ1-2; the D is unclear. There are 13 residues in the CDR3. V lost 2 bases to trimming and J lost 8 bases, with 12 bases between them. CDR1 is SNHLY, CDR2 FYNNEI, per germline. The CDR3 region is CASSEFQTQGYTF. For the CDR3, the DNA is TGTGCCAGCAGTGAATTTCAAACCCAGGGCTACACCTTC.

This chain links TRBV7-8 with TRBJ1-1; perhaps TRBD1 as D (5 bases). V lost 5 bases to trimming and J lost 2 bases, with 9 bases between them. Germline assignment: CDR1 SGHVS and CDR2 FQNEAQ. The CDR3 length is 13 residues. CDR3 in DNA: TGTGCCAGCAGCCGCGACAGTAACACTGAAGCTTTCTTT. Its protein is CASSRDSNTEAFF.

The table lists this clone with a few counts. The V gene is TRBV28, the J gene TRBJ2-3; the match to TRBD2 covers 7 bases. The junction had 5 bases not matched to a gene; V was cut back by 2 bases and J by 6 bases. Germline V gene sequence: CDR1 MDHEN, CDR2 SYDVKM. The CDR3 has 14 amino acids. DNA of the CDR3: TGTGCCAGCAGTTTAGGCGGGAGAAGGGATACGCAGTATTTT. It translates to CASSLGGRRDTQYF.

This chain joins TRBV7-9 and TRBJ1-3, with D tentatively TRBD1 (6 bases). The V end was cut by 5 bases, the J end by 4 bases, with 15 bases between. The CDR3 consists of 15 residues. Germline V CDR1 and CDR2: SEHNR, FQNEAQ (reference sequence). DNA for the CDR3: TGTGCCAGCAGCCCATCGGGGGGCCGGGGAAACACCATATATTTT. Its translation: CASSPSGGRGNTIYF.

This clone was detected only a few times. This same CDR3 is encoded by further DNA sequences in the sample. The V and J genes are TRBV29-1 and TRBJ2-7; D is perhaps TRBD1 (6 bases). The germline V and J ends were trimmed by 3 bases and 4 bases, with 7 bases remaining between them. The germline CDR1 and CDR2 sequences are SQVTM and ANQGSEA. This CDR3 region has 11 residues. The CDR3 region has the DNA TGCAGCGTTGACAGGGGATACGAGCAGTACTTC. This encodes CSVDRGYEQYF.

V and J are TRBV19 and TRBJ1-1; weak D call: TRBD1 (6 bases). V was trimmed by 7 bases and J by 1 base, leaving 10 bases between them. The length of the CDR3 is 13 residues. Germline CDR1 is LNHDA and CDR2 is SQIVND (reference sequence). This CDR3 reads CASNREGNTEAFF. In DNA form, the CDR3 reads TGTGCCAGTAACAGGGAGGGGAACACTGAAGCTTTCTTT.

This clone was observed a few times. The chain joins TRBV5-1 to TRBJ1-2; 7 bases agree with TRBD1. Per the germline V gene, CDR1 is SGHRS and CDR2 is YFSETQ. V lost 4 bases to trimming and J lost 8 bases; unmatched junction nucleotides: 2. This CDR3 contains 11 residues. Here the CDR3 DNA reads TGCGCCAGCAGCACAGGGGAAGGCTACACCTTC. Translation gives CASSTGEGYTF.

The chain recombines TRBV2 with TRBJ1-5; 10 bases match TRBD1. The length of the CDR3 is 15 residues. Germline CDR1 is SNHLY and CDR2 is FYNNEI. V lost 6 bases and J lost 5; bases outside the gene matches: 7. The CDR3 DNA is TGTGCCAGCAGGGATAGGACAGGGGGTGATCAGCCCCAGCATTTT. Translating gives CASRDRTGGDQPQHF.

The chain has TRBV12-2 and TRBJ2-1; no DNA check was done on the table's D call, TRBD2. TRBV12-2 corresponds to a pseudogene. CDR3 size: 16 residues. The chain's CDR3 is CASRPERKSSYNEQFF. Here the CDR3 DNA reads TGTGCAAGTCGCCCCGAGCGGAAAAGCTCCTACAATGAGCAGTTCTTC.

This rearrangement joins TRBV7-2 to TRBJ2-1; 8 bases match TRBD1. Unmatched junction bases numbered 3, after V lost 3 bases and J lost 5 bases. This CDR3 has 14 residues. Germline CDR1 and CDR2: SGHTA and FQGNSA. CDR3 protein: CASSFQGANNEQFF. Written as DNA, the CDR3 is TGTGCCAGCAGCTTCCAGGGGGCAAACAATGAGCAGTTCTTC.